This T cell receptor (beta chain) was captured by sequencing in a study of T cell responses to AZD1222 COVID-19 vaccine. The wider study: Second-dose recipients at about 4 or about 12 weeks were treated as one pooled group.

The data were produced by immunoSEQ multiplex PCR, yet TCRdb's version contains in-frame clones alone and is incomplete. Of tens of thousands of clones in the sample, about 83% were seen once. The CDR3 is made up of 16 amino acids. The V and J ends lost 4 bases and 0 bases respectively, with 12 bases between them. CDR1 and CDR2 (germline): SGHAT, FQNNGV. This clone was detected once. Its antigen remains unknown. Study results and limitations: The breadth and depth of Spike-specific TCRs increased once two AZD1222 doses had been given. Nearly half of spike-specific TCRs reportedly go after variant regions that carry no mutations. Repertoire sampling occurred only after the peak T cell response.

The chain links TRBV11-2 to TRBJ2-2, with TRBD1 as a possible D gene (6 bases). Sample: peripheral blood, taken on day 0 of AZD1222 vaccination. This clonotype was obtained from an adult in good health. CDR3 protein: CASSSYREPNTGELFF. Here the CDR3 DNA reads TGTGCCAGCAGCTCGTACAGGGAACCGAACACCGGGGAGCTGTTTTTT.